The 13 T cell receptor beta chains listed next were all sequenced from one sample in a study of blood T cells in healthy people across ages. It was with a sample-barcoded 5' primer and a J-beta primer mix that a second PCR of roughly 7 to 12 cycles was run. TCRdb fed the 5' RACE reads into MiXCR, producing one record per CDR3 protein. The repertoire holds 700,000 or so distinct CDR3 sequences, approximately 21% seen once, with roughly 22% in the top ten. The sequencing input was blood. These receptors all stem from a man between 65 and 85 years old in good health.

The chain has TRBV6-5 and TRBJ1-3; D might be TRBD1 (5 bases). The germline V and J ends were trimmed by 4 bases and 0 bases, with 10 bases remaining between them. Germline-derived CDR1 and CDR2 are MNHEY and SVGAGI. The CDR3 is 15 amino acids. CDR3 sequence (DNA): TGTGCCAGCAGTTCGGCAGGGAGCTCTGGAAACACCATATATTTT. Protein: CASSSAGSSGNTIYF.

V gene TRBV5-6 combines with J gene TRBJ1-3, with 8 bases identical to TRBD1. Germline CDR1 and CDR2: SGHDT and YYEEEE. Losses at the gene ends were 2 bases for V and 3 bases for J; bases not matched to a gene: 10. The CDR3 is made up of 17 amino acids. The CDR3 region is CASSFFWSTGVGNTIYF. CDR3 sequence (DNA): TGTGCCAGCAGCTTTTTTTGGTCGACAGGGGTTGGAAACACCATATATTTT.

This clonotype was counted between two and nine times. V usage is TRBV7-9 and J usage is TRBJ2-1, with 10 bases fitting TRBD1. Germline CDR1 and CDR2: SEHNR and FQNEAQ (reference sequence). This CDR3 comprises 15 residues. J lost 7 bases, V lost 5 bases, and 8 bases had no gene match. CDR3 sequence (DNA): TGTGCCAGCAGCCCCGGGACAGGGGCATGGAATGAGCAGTTCTTC. Amino acids: CASSPGTGAWNEQFF.

V gene TRBV10-3 combines with J gene TRBJ1-1; TRBD1 matches at 10 bases. Germline V lookup: CDR1 ENHRY, CDR2 SYGVKD. CDR3 size: 16 residues. V lost 8 bases, J lost 3 bases, and 12 bases stayed unmatched. CDR3 bases: TGTGCCATCGGCGTAGGTATGGGGACAGGGGACACTGAAGCTTTCTTT. As protein: CAIGVGMGTGDTEAFF.

The chain combines TRBV6-4 with TRBJ1-6; 8 positions match TRBD1. Germline assignment: CDR1 MRHNA and CDR2 SNTAGT. After removal of 3 bases from V and 6 bases from J, the junction contained 1 base not matched to a gene. The CDR3 totals 14 residues. CDR3 in DNA: TGTGCCAGCAGTGAAGACAGGGGTAATTCACCCCTCCACTTT. Translation gives CASSEDRGNSPLHF.

This chain uses TRBV2 with TRBJ2-5; no reliable D call. Matching the DNA end better, TRBJ2-1 makes the J call doubtful. Per germline, CDR1 SNHLY and CDR2 FYNNEI. This CDR3 comprises 13 residues. CDR3 region: CASSDNRYNEQFF. The DNA for the CDR3 is TGTGCCAGCAGTGACAATAGATACAATGAGCAGTTCTTC.

In its sample, this clonotype was seen a few times. The genes are TRBV24-1 and TRBJ2-3; no firm D call. V lost 5 bases, J lost 2 bases, and 7 bases lay in between. The CDR3 totals 13 residues. Germline values: CDR1 KGHDR, CDR2 SFDVKD. This CDR3 reads CATSVQLTDTQYF. DNA of the CDR3: TGTGCCACCAGTGTGCAGCTCACAGATACGCAGTATTTT.

In its sample, this clonotype was seen a few times. The rearrangement joins TRBV5-1 to TRBJ2-1; D unclear. Germline V CDR1 and CDR2: SGHRS, YFSETQ. CDR3 size: 15 residues. V shed 4 bases and J shed 7 bases, with 18 bases lying between them. CDR3 DNA sequence: TGCGCCAGCAGCCCCCGACCCACGGAAGGGAATGAGCAGTTCTTC. Translated: CASSPRPTEGNEQFF.

This clonotype appeared a few times. The junction shows a germline mismatch at one end, possibly a read error. The chain couples TRBV24-1 to TRBJ1-1; D remains unclear. The CDR3 contains 14 residues. CDR1 is KGHDR and CDR2 is SFDVKD in the germline V gene. CDR3 sequence: CATRSSFGRTETFF. The CDR3 nucleotides read TGTGCCACCCGCTCGTCGTTTGGTCGGACTGAAACTTTCTTT.

This sequence joins TRBV12-3 or TRBV12-4 and TRBJ1-1, with D tentatively TRBD1 (5 bases). Trimming left V 1 base short and J 10 bases short, with 13 bases between. This CDR3 spans 13 amino acids. The CDR3 nucleotides read TGTGCCAGCAGTTTAGAGGGGCTCACTTTAGCTTTCTTT. The encoded protein is CASSLEGLTLAFF.

The chain recombines TRBV19 with TRBJ1-1; D unclear. Trimming took off 7 bases at V and 4 bases at J, with 16 bases between the two ends. Germline values: CDR1 LNHDA, CDR2 SQIVND (reference sequence). This CDR3 is built from 14 residues. CDR3 protein: CASTMGGRGTEAFF. CDR3 nucleotide sequence: TGTGCCAGTACCATGGGTGGTCGGGGCACTGAAGCTTTCTTT.

This clonotype has more than one count but fewer than ten. CDR3 sequence reads: CSARAGTQRGYTF. In DNA, the CDR3 is TGCAGTGCTAGAGCCGGGACTCAGCGTGGCTACACCTTC. The chain joins TRBV20-1 to TRBJ1-2; tentatively, D is TRBD1 (5 bases). The germline V gene encodes CDR1 DFQATT and CDR2 SNEGSKA (reference sequence). The CDR3 loop spans 13 amino acids. The V end was cut by 1 base, the J end by 7 bases, with 13 bases between.

This clonotype was seen many times. The genes are TRBV7-9 and TRBJ2-1; D is uncertain. Germline V gene data show CDR1 as SEHNR and CDR2 as FQNEAQ (reference sequence). V was shortened by 3 bases and J by 6 bases, with 6 bases between the two germline ends. The CDR3 consists of 12 residues. The CDR3 spells CASSFVGNEQFF. The CDR3 nucleotides are TGTGCCAGCAGCTTCGTCGGCAATGAGCAGTTCTTC.